A single sample gave rise to the 14 T cell receptor beta chains below, sequenced in a study of T-cell reconstitution after alpha-beta-depleted transplantation in children. Preparation of the TCRbeta library involved a method that used unique molecular identifiers. Each CDR3 protein is one row after TCRdb ran MiXCR on the PCR reads. The table has approximately 500,000 distinct CDR3 sequences, more than 9% seen once. The material was PBMCs, obtained before TCRalphabeta/CD19-depleted stem cell transplant. The receptors come from a child aged 2-15 years with inherited bone marrow failure, due to receive a stem cell transplant.

The CDR3 reads CASTADRAGLGGKLFF. The CDR3, as DNA: TGTGCCAGTACCGCCGACAGGGCGGGTTTGGGAGGAAAACTGTTTTTT. The rearrangement links TRBV19 to TRBJ1-4; 7 nucleotides align to TRBD1. J was trimmed by 10 bases and V by 7 bases; bases with no gene match: 18. The CDR3 runs to 16 residues. In germline, CDR1 is LNHDA, CDR2 SQIVND (reference sequence).

This clonotype has a handful of counts. The gene calls are TRBV12-3 or TRBV12-4 and TRBJ2-1, with 13 nucleotides matching TRBD2. J gave up 8 bases and V 2 bases, and 0 bases lay outside the gene matches. CDR3 length: 14 residues. CDR3: CASSLTSGRDEQFF. CDR3 nucleotides: TGTGCCAGCAGTTTAACTAGCGGGAGGGATGAGCAGTTCTTC.

The table lists this clonotype with a few counts. The chain joins TRBV7-2 to TRBJ2-1; 7 bases match TRBD1. V gave up 5 bases and J gave up 8 bases; unmatched junction bases: 12. Germline loops: CDR1 SGHTA, CDR2 FQGNSA. The CDR3 runs to 15 residues. CDR3 sequence: CASSTYTTGVDEQFF. CDR3 bases: TGTGCCAGCAGCACCTACACAACAGGGGTTGATGAGCAGTTCTTC.

The chain links TRBV5-1 to TRBJ1-4; a weak D match, TRBD1 (5 bases). Germline CDR1 is SGHRS and CDR2 is YFSETQ. Trimming removed 1 base at V and 4 bases at J, with 11 bases between. The CDR3 is made up of 15 amino acids. The CDR3 loop reads CASSLPGTGNEKLFF. CDR3 in DNA: TGCGCCAGCAGCTTGCCCGGGACGGGTAATGAAAAACTGTTTTTT.

This clonotype was detected a few times. The chain carries TRBV6-2 or TRBV6-3 and TRBJ2-1, with a tentative D call TRBD2 (6 bases). The CDR3 extends over 14 amino acids. Germline lookup yields CDR1 MNHEY and CDR2 SVGEGT. The germline V and J ends were trimmed by 2 bases and 4 bases, with 9 bases remaining between them. DNA of the CDR3: TGTGCCAGCAGTTACAGCGCGGGGTACAATGAGCAGTTCTTC. Residues: CASSYSAGYNEQFF.

At least ten counts were recorded for this clonotype. This chain connects TRBV12-3 or TRBV12-4 to TRBJ2-5; D is possibly TRBD1 (5 bases). The CDR3 is made up of 11 amino acids. Trimming took 3 bases from V and 7 from J, leaving 6 bases between them. The CDR3 is CASSFRGTQYF. DNA of the CDR3: TGTGCCAGCAGTTTTAGGGGGACCCAGTACTTC.

The table lists this clonotype with a few counts. The chain couples TRBV4-3 to TRBJ1-2, with TRBD1 as a possible D gene (5 bases). V was trimmed by 2 bases and J by 9 bases, leaving 16 bases between them. Germline V gives CDR1 LGHNA, CDR2 YSLEER. CDR3 length: 14 residues. The CDR3 DNA follows: TGCGCCAGCAGCCAACAAATTTGGGGGGAGCGCTACACCTTC. This encodes CASSQQIWGERYTF.

This clonotype was seen repeatedly, ten times or more. The chain employs TRBV12-3 or TRBV12-4 and TRBJ2-7; the D gene is possibly TRBD2 (5 bases). The CDR3 length is 12 residues. Trimming took off 6 bases at V and 6 bases at J, with 12 bases between the two ends. The CDR3 reads CASRKAGGEQYF. In nucleotides, the CDR3 is TGTGCCAGCAGGAAGGCGGGCGGCGAGCAGTACTTC.

In this sample, this clonotype turned up many times. The chain has TRBV29-1 and TRBJ1-1; D is unresolved. V lost 3 bases and J lost 4, with 12 bases in between. CDR1 and CDR2 (germline): SQVTM, ANQGSEA. This CDR3 region has 13 residues. In nucleotides, the CDR3 is TGCAGCGTTGAGAGCGTTACAAGCACTGAAGCTTTCTTT. Translation: CSVESVTSTEAFF.

Many counts were recorded for this clonotype. The chain links TRBV12-3 or TRBV12-4 to TRBJ1-2, with D perhaps TRBD1 (6 bases). CDR3 length: 13 amino acids. Trimming cost V 10 bases and J 1 base, with 13 bases left between them. The chain's CDR3 is CATHPGHNYGYTF. CDR3 DNA sequence: TGTGCCACCCACCCGGGACATAACTATGGCTACACCTTC.

The chain links TRBV7-9 to TRBJ1-4; D possibly corresponds to TRBD1 (6 bases). V was trimmed by 1 base and J by 0 bases, leaving 9 bases between them. From germline, CDR1 is SEHNR and CDR2 FQNEAQ (reference sequence). The CDR3 has 16 amino acids. CDR3 region: CASSLGQVATNEKLFF. CDR3 sequence (DNA): TGTGCCAGCAGCTTAGGACAGGTCGCAACTAATGAAAAACTGTTTTTT.

This clonotype was counted many times. The genes are TRBV3-1 and TRBJ2-2; D ambiguous. Trimming took 4 bases from V and 5 from J, leaving 5 bases between them. CDR1 is LGHDT and CDR2 is YNNKEL in the germline V gene (reference sequence). This CDR3 region has 12 residues. The CDR3 DNA sequence: TGTGCCAGCAGCCGGATTACCGGGGAGCTGTTTTTT. Protein product: CASSRITGELFF.

As regards this clonotype: A much larger clone lies a single base off, so this may be a read error. The chain joins TRBV7-9 to TRBJ2-1; 9 bases are shared with TRBD1. After removal of 6 bases from V and 3 bases from J, the junction contained 9 bases not matched to a gene. CDR3 length: 16 residues. Looked up from germline, CDR1 is SEHNR and CDR2 is FQNEAQ (reference sequence). As DNA, the CDR3 is TGTGCCAGCAGTCCTGCCGGGACAGGGCGCTACAATGAGCAGTTCTTC. Its protein product is CASSPAGTGRYNEQFF.

This clonotype was detected ten times or more. The chain is built from TRBV3-1 and TRBJ2-1; TRBD2 matches 7 bases. The ends lost 3 bases at V and 2 bases at J; junction bases unmatched: 13. The germline CDR1 and CDR2 sequences are LGHDT and YNNKEL (reference sequence). CDR3 length equals 18 residues. The CDR3 sequence: CASSQGSAGVYAYNEQFF. The DNA for the CDR3 is TGTGCCAGCAGCCAGGGGTCGGCGGGAGTCTACGCCTACAATGAGCAGTTCTTC.